Sequencing of this TCR beta chain was carried out in a study of CD8 T cells in Susac syndrome. Roughly 0.45 to 1 ug RNA was reverse transcribed with random hexamers. A single record per CDR3 protein comes from TCRdb applying MiXCR to the immunoSEQ multiplex PCR reads. The sample records about 130,000 distinct CDR3 sequences, roughly 93% being singletons. This CDR3 has 12 residues. Germline V lookup: CDR1 MNHEY, CDR2 SMNVEV (reference sequence). With 1 base removed from V and 7 bases from J, the gap between germline ends came to 4 bases. CD8+ and CD4+ T cells from blood underwent TCR beta sequencing. TEMRA cells were FACS-enriched, with CD8+ and CD4+ T cells isolated negatively.

Sequenced input: CD8+ T cells from PBMCs. This receptor was obtained from a human donor with multiple sclerosis. J is TRBJ2-2 and V is TRBV27, with D unclear. The CDR3 is CASSLLYGELFF. Here the CDR3 DNA reads TGTGCCAGCAGTTTATTGTACGGGGAGCTGTTTTTT.